Listed here is a single T cell receptor (beta chain). The data belong to a study of technical replicates of blood from a few donors. Data came from immunoSEQ multiplex PCR; TCRdb stores just in-frame clones and leaves some out. The top ten hold 0.25% to 0.35% of the sample, which has over 85,000 clones, around 96% seen once. CDR1 is SGHRS and CDR2 is YFSETQ in the germline V gene. V was pared by 0 bases and J by 2 bases, with 11 bases between. This CDR3 spans 15 amino acids. Sequenced sample: T cells isolated from PBMCs. This TCR was sampled from a human donor in good health. The J gene is TRBJ1-2, the V gene TRBV5-1, with D uncertain. CDR3 nucleotide sequence: TGCGCCAGCAGCTTGGGAGGTTCAGAGAACTATGGCTACACCTTC. Its protein product is CASSLGGSENYGYTF.